The T cell receptor beta chain under discussion was sequenced for a study of T-cell reconstitution after alpha-beta-depleted transplantation in children. This clonotype has ten or more counts. Its antigen is unidentified. This CDR3 spans 10 amino acids. Trimming cost V 7 bases and J 7 bases, with 8 bases left between them. Per the germline V gene, CDR1 is SQVTM and CDR2 is ANQGSEA. It was with unique molecular identifiers that the TCRbeta library was prepared. A single record per CDR3 protein comes from TCRdb applying MiXCR to the PCR reads. This repertoire shows about 130,000 distinct CDR3 sequences, about 9.5% found once; its top ten account for nearly 25%. The study, taken as a whole, reports: Expanded graft clones, several hundred of them, were reportedly the source of alpha-beta T cells about two months after transplant. The origin of high day-60 TCRbeta diversity in some patients lay in surviving recipient T cells and thymic progenitors. From newly produced T cells came most of the T-cell counts and diversity one year after transplant.

The V gene is TRBV29-1, the J gene TRBJ2-1; TRBD2 might be the D (5 bases). This receptor was obtained from a girl under three years old who had a stem cell transplant for combined immunodeficiency, so the T cells may come from the graft donor. The material was PBMCs, mostly from graft donor cells, obtained 180 days after TCRalphabeta/CD19-depleted stem cell transplant. The CDR3 nucleotides read TGCAGCGCCGGGGTAAATGAGCAGTTCTTC. Translated, it gives CSAGVNEQFF.